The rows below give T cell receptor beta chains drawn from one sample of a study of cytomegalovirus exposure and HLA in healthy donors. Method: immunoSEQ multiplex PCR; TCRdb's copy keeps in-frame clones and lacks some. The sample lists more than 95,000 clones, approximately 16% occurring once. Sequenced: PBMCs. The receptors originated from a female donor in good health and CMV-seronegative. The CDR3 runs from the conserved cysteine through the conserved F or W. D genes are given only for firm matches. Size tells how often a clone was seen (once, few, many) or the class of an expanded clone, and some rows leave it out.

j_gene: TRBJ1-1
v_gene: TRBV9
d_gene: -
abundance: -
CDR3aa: CASSVDLGGNTEAFF
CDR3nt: TGTGCCAGCAGCGTAGACCTAGGGGGGAACACTGAAGCTTTCTTT

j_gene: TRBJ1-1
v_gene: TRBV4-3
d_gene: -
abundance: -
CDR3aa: CASSQVRAGVNTEAFF
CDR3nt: TGCGCCAGCAGCCAAGTGAGGGCCGGAGTTAACACTGAAGCTTTCTTT

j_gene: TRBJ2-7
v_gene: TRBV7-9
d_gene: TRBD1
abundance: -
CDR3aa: CASSTPTGGFYEQYF
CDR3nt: TGTGCCAGCAGCACGCCGACAGGGGGTTTCTACGAGCAGTACTTC

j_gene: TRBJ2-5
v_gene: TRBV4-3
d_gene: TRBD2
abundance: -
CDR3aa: CASSQDPPSGGAGTQYF
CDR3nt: TGCGCCAGCAGCCAAGATCCGCCTAGCGGGGGGGCGGGGACCCAGTACTTC

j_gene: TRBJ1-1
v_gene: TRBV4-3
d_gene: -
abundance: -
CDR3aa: CASSQELMAGNTEAFF
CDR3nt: TGCGCCAGCAGCCAAGAGTTAATGGCAGGAAACACTGAAGCTTTCTTT

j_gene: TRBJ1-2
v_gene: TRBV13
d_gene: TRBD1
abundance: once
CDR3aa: CASSLGGGTGYGYTF
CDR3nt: TGTGCCAGCAGCTTAGGGGGGGGGACAGGGTATGGCTACACCTTC

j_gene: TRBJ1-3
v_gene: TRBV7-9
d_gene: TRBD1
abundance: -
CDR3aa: CASSADRDWGNTIYF
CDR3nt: TGTGCCAGCAGCGCGGACAGGGATTGGGGAAACACCATATATTTT

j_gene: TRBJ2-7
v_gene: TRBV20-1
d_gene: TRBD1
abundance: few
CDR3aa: CSALQGYEQYF
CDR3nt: TGCAGTGCTCTACAGGGGTACGAGCAGTACTTC

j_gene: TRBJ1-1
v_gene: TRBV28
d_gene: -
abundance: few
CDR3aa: CASSSSGGGRAFF
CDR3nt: TGTGCCAGCAGTTCATCGGGCGGCGGGAGGGCTTTCTTT

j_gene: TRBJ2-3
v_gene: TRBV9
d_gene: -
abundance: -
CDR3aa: CASSVASGDTQYF
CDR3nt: TGTGCCAGCAGCGTAGCTTCGGGAGATACGCAGTATTTT

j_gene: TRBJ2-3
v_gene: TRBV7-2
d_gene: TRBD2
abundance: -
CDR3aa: CASSLGGSGAPPDTQYF
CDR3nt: TGTGCCAGCAGCTTAGGGGGTAGCGGGGCCCCCCCAGATACGCAGTATTTT

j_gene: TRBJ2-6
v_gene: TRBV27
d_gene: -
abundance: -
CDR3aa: CASSLRPGSSGANVLTF
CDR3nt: TGTGCCAGCAGTTTACGGCCAGGGTCTTCTGGGGCCAACGTCCTGACTTTC

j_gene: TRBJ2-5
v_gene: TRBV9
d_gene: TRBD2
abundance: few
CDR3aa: CASSAWTSGGAETQYF
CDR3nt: TGTGCCAGCAGCGCTTGGACTAGCGGGGGCGCAGAGACCCAGTACTTC

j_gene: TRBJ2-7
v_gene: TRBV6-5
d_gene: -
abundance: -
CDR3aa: CASSTATYEQYF
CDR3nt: TGTGCCAGCAGCACAGCTACCTACGAGCAGTACTTC

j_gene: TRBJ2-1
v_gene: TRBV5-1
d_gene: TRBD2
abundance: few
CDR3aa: CASSLNPSGGAFDINEQFF
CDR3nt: TGCGCCAGCAGCTTGAATCCTAGCGGGGGGGCCTTCGATATCAATGAGCAGTTCTTC